This T cell receptor (beta chain) came from a study of CD8 T cells in Susac syndrome. Trimming took 6 bases from V and 7 from J; bases not matched to a gene: 11. Germline V gene lookup returns CDR1 MNHEY and CDR2 SVGEGT. The CDR3 is made up of 15 amino acids. Notes on this clonotype: Its antigen remains unidentified.

Study-wide results and limits: It was acknowledged by the study that relatively few individuals were included in its TCR sequencing and HLA analysis.

The authors negatively isolated CD8+ and CD4+ T cells and FACS-enriched TEMRA cells. A quantity of roughly 0.5 to 1 ug RNA underwent reverse transcription using random hexamers. Amplification of TCR beta CDR3 was carried out by immunoSEQ multiplex PCR, which covered 54 Vbeta and 13 Jbeta segments. TCRdb reprocessed the immunoSEQ multiplex PCR reads via MiXCR and lists one record per CDR3 protein. The sample has 330,000 or so distinct CDR3 sequences; approximately 85% are singletons. The TCR comes from a human donor with multiple sclerosis. What was sequenced was CD8+ T cells from PBMCs. The chain has TRBV6-2 or TRBV6-3 and TRBJ1-1, with TRBD1 matching 10 bases. CDR3 loop: CASRNPGQGFNEAFF. The CDR3 nucleotides read TGTGCCAGCAGAAATCCGGGACAGGGGTTTAATGAAGCTTTCTTT.